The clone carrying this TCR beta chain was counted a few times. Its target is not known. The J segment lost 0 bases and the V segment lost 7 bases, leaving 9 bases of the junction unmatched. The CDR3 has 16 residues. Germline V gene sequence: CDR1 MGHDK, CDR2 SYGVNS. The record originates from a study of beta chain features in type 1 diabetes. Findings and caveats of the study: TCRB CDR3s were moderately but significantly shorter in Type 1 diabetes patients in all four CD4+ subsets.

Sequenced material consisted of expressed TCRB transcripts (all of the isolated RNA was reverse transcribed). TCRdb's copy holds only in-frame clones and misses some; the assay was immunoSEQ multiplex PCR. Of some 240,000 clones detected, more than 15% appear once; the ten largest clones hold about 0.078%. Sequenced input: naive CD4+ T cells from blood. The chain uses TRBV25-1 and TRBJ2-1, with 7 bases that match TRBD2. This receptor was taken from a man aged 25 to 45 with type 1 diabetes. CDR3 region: CASTSGIAGSYNEQFF. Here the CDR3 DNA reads TGTGCCAGCACCTCGGGCATAGCGGGCTCCTACAATGAGCAGTTCTTC.